These T cell receptor beta chains were read from a single sample in a study of T-cell memory formation after mild COVID-19. TCRdb redid the calling of the 5' RACE reads with MiXCR, one entry per CDR3 protein. The table lists under 550,000 distinct CDR3 sequences, approximately 19% of them singletons. The material sequenced was PBMCs or a T cell subset sorted from them (not recorded which). Source of these receptors: a man between 18 and 29 years old who had mild COVID-19 (a few samples of this study predate the infection). Cell type and time point are not known. Both conserved end residues are part of each CDR3. The D gene is left open where the match is weak. The size entry is marked missing in some rows and otherwise reads once, few, many or a size class.

v_call	clone_size	j_call	d_call	cdr3_nt	cdr3_aa
TRBV7-9	few	TRBJ1-2	-	TGTGCCAGCAGCTTAGCGACCCGGATAGGAGATAACTATGGCTACACCTTC	CASSLATRIGDNYGYTF
TRBV5-5	-	TRBJ2-2	-	TGTGCCAGCAGCTTGAATTCAGCCAATACCGGGGAGCTGTTTTTT	CASSLNSANTGELFF
TRBV28	-	TRBJ2-3	-	TGTGCCAGCAGTCTCGATTCATACACAGATACGCAGTATTTT	CASSLDSYTDTQYF
TRBV29-1	-	TRBJ2-3	-	TGCAGCTCACAGACAGCTACCACAGATACGCAGTATTTT	CSSQTATTDTQYF
TRBV7-9	few	TRBJ1-2	TRBD1	TGTGCCAGCAGCTTTCGCGACAGGGCTAACTATGGCTACACCTTC	CASSFRDRANYGYTF
TRBV12-3/TRBV12-4	many	TRBJ2-5	TRBD1	TGTGCCAGCAGTTCGACAGGGGGGGAGACCCAGTACTTC	CASSSTGGETQYF
TRBV28	-	TRBJ1-2	-	TGTGCCAGCAGTTTATTACCGGGTGGCTATGGCTACACCTTC	CASSLLPGGYGYTF
TRBV7-3	-	TRBJ2-3	-	TGTGCCAGCAGTCCCACGGGGCAAAGTACGCAGTATTTT	CASSPTGQSTQYF
TRBV10-3	few	TRBJ1-2	-	TGTGCCATCAGCCTCAGAGGCTATGGCTACACCTTC	CAISLRGYGYTF
TRBV5-1	many	TRBJ2-3	TRBD2	TGCGCCAGCAGCTTTGCGGGGGGGCCAGTTAAGCAGTATTTT	CASSFAGGPVKQYF
TRBV6-5	few	TRBJ2-2	-	TGTGCCACCTGGAGGGGCCCCAATACCGGGGAGCTGTTTTTT	CATWRGPNTGELFF
TRBV19	-	TRBJ2-7	TRBD1	TGTGCCAGTACTACAACCGGGACAGGGGGCGACGAGCAGTACTTC	CASTTTGTGGDEQYF
TRBV20-1	-	TRBJ2-5	-	TGCAGTGCTAGAGAGAGGGGACTGGGGGTAGAGACCCAGTACTTC	CSARERGLGVETQYF
TRBV10-3	-	TRBJ2-5	TRBD2	TGTGCCATCAGTGAGTCTAGCGGGTCACAAGAGACCCAGTACTTC	CAISESSGSQETQYF
TRBV14	few	TRBJ2-5	TRBD2	TGTGCCAGCAGCCGCGGGGGAACAGAGACCCAGTACTTC	CASSRGGTETQYF
TRBV5-1	-	TRBJ1-5	TRBD1	TGCGCCAGCAGCGTAACAGGGGGCGAACAGCCCCAGCATTTT	CASSVTGGEQPQHF
TRBV4-3	few	TRBJ2-3	TRBD2	TGCGCCAGCCGGGCGGGGGGCTCAGATACGCAGTATTTT	CASRAGGSDTQYF
TRBV4-3	-	TRBJ1-2	TRBD1	TGCGCCAGCAGCCCTTGGGACAGGGATCCTAACTATGGCTACACCTTC	CASSPWDRDPNYGYTF
TRBV28	many	TRBJ1-3	-	TGTGCCAGCAGTTTGATTGGGAGGGCCCGCTCTGGAAACACCATATATTTT	CASSLIGRARSGNTIYF
TRBV5-1	-	TRBJ2-1	TRBD1	TGCGCCAGCAGCCCTGGGACAGCGGACAATGAGCAGTTCTTC	CASSPGTADNEQFF
TRBV12-3/TRBV12-4	few	TRBJ2-5	-	TGTGCCAGCAGTTCATCCCCATCGGGTACCCAGTACTTC	CASSSSPSGTQYF
TRBV27	few	TRBJ2-7	TRBD1	TGTGCCGTCCGACAGGGGGCCGGGGAGCAGTACTTC	CAVRQGAGEQYF
TRBV20-1	few	TRBJ2-3	TRBD2	TGCAGTGCTCGACCGGGACTAGCGGGGGGGACAGATACGCAGTATTTT	CSARPGLAGGTDTQYF
TRBV4-1	-	TRBJ1-4	-	TGCGCCAGCAGCCAAAGGGAGACCGGGGGGCTGGGAAATGAAAAACTGTTTTTT	CASSQRETGGLGNEKLFF
TRBV4-3	few	TRBJ2-4	-	TGCGCCAGCAGCCAATCCGGGCTAGGAAACATTCAGTACTTC	CASSQSGLGNIQYF
TRBV27	few	TRBJ1-2	TRBD1	TGTGCCAGCAGTTCGCAGGGGGCGCAGTATGGCTACACCTTC	CASSSQGAQYGYTF
TRBV15	-	TRBJ2-5	TRBD2	TGTGCCACTAGCGGGGGGGAGACCCAGTACTTC	CATSGGETQYF
TRBV6-5	-	TRBJ1-6	TRBD1	TGTGCCAGCTGGGACAGGGGTTATTCACCCCTCCACTTT	CASWDRGYSPLHF
TRBV6-6	-	TRBJ1-1	-	TGTGCCAGCAGTCTACCCGGTCCCACTGAAGCTTTCTTT	CASSLPGPTEAFF
TRBV7-9	few	TRBJ2-5	-	TGTGCCAGCAGCCGGGGACTTACCTTCCAAGAGACCCAGTACTTC	CASSRGLTFQETQYF
TRBV9	few	TRBJ2-2	-	TGTGCCAGCAGCTCAGATCCCCCCCCGAACACCGGGGAGCTGTTTTTT	CASSSDPPPNTGELFF
TRBV6-5	-	TRBJ2-3	TRBD1	TGTGCCAGCAGCTTACAGGGGGTCCTCACAGATACGCAGTATTTT	CASSLQGVLTDTQYF
TRBV5-1	-	TRBJ2-5	-	TGCGCCAGCCGTACTAGCCCGGGGGAGACCCAGTACTTC	CASRTSPGETQYF
TRBV27	few	TRBJ1-1	-	TGTGCCAGCAGCTCTGACAAGAACACTGAAGCTTTCTTT	CASSSDKNTEAFF
TRBV7-9	few	TRBJ1-4	-	TGTGCCAGCAGCCCCGGGTTCGTGGGGGGCAGATCAACTAATGAAAAACTGTTTTTT	CASSPGFVGGRSTNEKLFF
TRBV30	few	TRBJ1-2	TRBD1	TGTGCCTGGAGCAGGGGGAGTAACTATGGCTACACCTTC	CAWSRGSNYGYTF
TRBV6-2/TRBV6-3	few	TRBJ1-1	TRBD1	TGTGCCAGCAGACTACTCCCCGGGACAGGCACTGAAGCTTTCTTT	CASRLLPGTGTEAFF
TRBV9	few	TRBJ2-7	-	TGTGCCAGCAGCGTGCATAGCGCCGGCTACGAGCAGTACTTC	CASSVHSAGYEQYF